These 7 T cell receptor beta chains came from one sample sequenced in a study of T cell changes during pregnancy in multiple sclerosis. The assay was immunoSEQ multiplex PCR, and TCRdb's table has in-frame clones only and misses some. Seen here are some 80,000 clones, about 90% observed once, and the top ten hold roughly 1.4%. The sequences come from peripheral blood, collected before pregnancy. The receptors shown here come from a female donor with multiple sclerosis, enrolled in a pregnancy study.

The chain couples TRBV6-5 to TRBJ1-4; 7 bases match TRBD1. Germline CDR1 is MNHEY and CDR2 is SVGAGI. This CDR3 contains 14 residues. With 2 bases clipped from V and 5 bases from J, the junction kept 2 bases outside the gene matches. In nucleotides, the CDR3 is TGTGCCAGCAGTTACGAACAGGGGAATGAAAAACTGTTTTTT. It specifies CASSYEQGNEKLFF.

The V gene is TRBV27, the J gene TRBJ1-5, with D possibly matching TRBD1 (5 bases). V dropped 6 bases and J dropped 3 bases, with 12 bases sitting between them. CDR1 is MNHEY and CDR2 is SMNVEV in the germline V gene (reference sequence). This CDR3 has 14 amino acids. Here the CDR3 reads CASSKDSLNQPQHF. The CDR3 DNA is TGTGCCAGCAGCAAAGACAGTCTCAATCAGCCCCAGCATTTT.

The genes are TRBV6-5 and TRBJ1-5; possible D gene TRBD1, 6 bases. This CDR3 has 14 amino acids. Trimming removed 2 bases at V and 7 bases at J, with 12 bases between. CDR1 and CDR2 from the germline V gene are MNHEY and SVGAGI. DNA for the CDR3: TGTGCCAGCAGTTACGCAGGGGTCAACCAGCCCCAGCATTTT. Its translation is CASSYAGVNQPQHF.

The gene calls are TRBV25-1 and TRBJ1-3, with unresolved D. The CDR3 has 15 amino acids. Trimming shortened V by 2 bases and J by 0 bases, and 8 bases separated the two germline ends. Germline V CDR1 and CDR2: MGHDK, SYGVNS. The CDR3 sequence: CASSEPGGSGNTIYF. The CDR3 DNA sequence: TGTGCCAGCAGTGAACCGGGAGGCTCTGGAAACACCATATATTTT. The full variable domain, with the rest looked up from reference TRBV25-1 and TRBJ1-3, is EADIYQTPRYLVIGTGKKITLECSQTMGHDKMYWYQQDPGMELHLIHYSYGVNSTEKGDLSSESTVSRIRTEHFPLTLESARPSHTSQYLCASSEPGGSGNTIYFGEGSWLTVV.

J is TRBJ2-2 and V is TRBV18; no clear D. Germline CDR1 is KGHSH and CDR2 is LQKENI. With 6 bases removed from V and 0 bases from J, the gap between germline ends came to 11 bases. This CDR3 region has 15 residues. The CDR3 protein is CASSAEQANTGELFF. The CDR3 DNA follows: TGTGCCAGCTCGGCTGAGCAGGCGAACACCGGGGAGCTGTTTTTT.

The rearrangement links TRBV15 to TRBJ1-5; D gene ambiguous. Trimming took 3 bases from V and 3 from J, leaving 12 bases between them. The CDR3 has 15 residues. The germline V gene has CDR1 LNHNV and CDR2 YYDKDF (reference sequence). The CDR3 loop is CATSSGDSVNQPQHF. In DNA, the CDR3 is TGTGCCACCAGCAGCGGCGACTCCGTCAATCAGCCCCAGCATTTT.

This clone appeared a single time. This chain links TRBV29-1 with TRBJ2-7; no reliable D call. CDR1 is SQVTM, CDR2 ANQGSEA, per germline. The CDR3 contains 12 residues. V was clipped by 7 bases and J by 0 bases, with 10 bases between them. CDR3: CSGLTTSYEQYF. Here the CDR3 DNA reads TGCAGCGGACTTACTACCTCCTACGAGCAGTACTTC.